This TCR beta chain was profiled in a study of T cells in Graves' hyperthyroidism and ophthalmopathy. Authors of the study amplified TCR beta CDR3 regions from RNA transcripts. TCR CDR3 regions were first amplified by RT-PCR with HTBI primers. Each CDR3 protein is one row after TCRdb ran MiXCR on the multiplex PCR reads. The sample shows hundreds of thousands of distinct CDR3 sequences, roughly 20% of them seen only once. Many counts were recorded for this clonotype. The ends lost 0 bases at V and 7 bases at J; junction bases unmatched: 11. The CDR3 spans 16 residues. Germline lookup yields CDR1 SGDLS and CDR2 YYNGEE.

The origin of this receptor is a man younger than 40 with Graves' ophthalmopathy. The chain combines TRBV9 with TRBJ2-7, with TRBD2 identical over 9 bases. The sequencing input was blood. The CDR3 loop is CASSVEAGGPMGEQYF. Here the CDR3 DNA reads TGTGCCAGCAGCGTAGAGGCGGGAGGGCCGATGGGTGAGCAGTACTTC.